The clone carrying this TCR beta chain came up once. The entry originates in a study of blood T cell repertoires in COVID-19. V shed 4 bases and J shed 4 bases, with 18 bases lying between them. The CDR3 has 16 amino acids. CDR1 is SGHRS and CDR2 is YFSETQ in the germline V gene. TCRdb keeps only in-frame clones here, not all; method: immunoSEQ multiplex PCR. The sample has 300,000 to 400,000 clones, approximately 86% seen once. The TCR comes from a woman in her forties with acute COVID-19. The sequenced material came from PBMCs or T cells enriched from blood (not recorded which). V is TRBV5-1 and J is TRBJ2-1, with a possible D match to TRBD1 (7 bases). The chain's CDR3 is CASSTGGTDGYNEQFF. The CDR3 coding sequence is TGCGCCAGCAGCACGGGCGGGACAGACGGGTACAATGAGCAGTTCTTC. Supplemented by reference TRBV5-1 and TRBJ2-1, the full variable domain reads KAGVTQTPRYLIKTRGQQVTLSCSPISGHRSVSWYQQTPGQGLQFLFEYFSETQRNKGNFPGRFSGRQFSNSRSEMNVSTLELGDSALYLCASSTGGTDGYNEQFFGPGTRLTVL.